This TCR beta chain was captured by sequencing in a study of cytomegalovirus exposure and HLA in healthy donors (TCRdb year 2017). About the study as a whole: An earlier analysis of roughly 500 of the donors reported approximately 290 Gb of sequence data and approximately 110 million unique TCR beta sequences from about 179 million T cells. In the later analysis, no new phenotypic data were used to find candidate immune exposures; instead, reliance was placed on TCR beta sequences and their occurrence across donors. A later analysis re-examined previously published TCR beta repertoires from around 670 donors and added high-resolution HLA genotyping to investigate patterns of TCR occurrence. HLA typing covered class I and class II loci at four-digit resolution. Four to six DR-DQ haplotypes were handled as single units for association and clustering, since linkage in the cohort was strong. To predict cytomegalovirus infection status, the study brought together high-throughput TCR immunosequencing, statistical association of individual TCRs with disease status, and machine learning. Of the 350 to 450 genotyped donors, 70% to 90% were placed in the genetic ancestry cluster associated with self-reported Caucasian donors. Every discovery cohort repertoire had been produced on one sequencing platform. The study profiled the T cell repertoires of hundreds of subjects by immunosequencing and related them to cytomegalovirus serostatus. In a later genetic analysis, genome-wide SNP genotypes for about three fifths of the roughly 670 donors were used, and that subset was treated as a discovery cohort. An early release that covered some 630 HLA-typed donors contained about 300 gigabases of sequencing data and tens of millions of unique TCR sequences. Among several hundred genotyped donors of the cohort, an average of around 240,000 unique TCR beta nucleotide sequences was sequenced per donor, of which approximately 19% were non-productive. Donor age, sex, ethnicity and CMV serostatus were collected together with the repertoire data. Typing coverage differed by locus: A, B, C, DRB1 and DQB1 were typed in roughly 629-630 donors, DQA1 in about 550, DPA1 in 600 to 610, and DPB1 in about 450. In addition to the first cohort of 666 subjects, a separate validation cohort of approximately 130 different subjects was used. The study was designed to test whether signatures of past pathogen exposure could be identified by cataloging public T cell receptors. In an earlier analysis of a few hundred of the donors, high-throughput TCR beta sequencing was used to judge whether each TCR beta V gene segment behaved as functional or pseudogenic.

The cohort was made up of 666 healthy bone marrow donors. At the time of sampling, every cohort member was nominally healthy, though immune exposures that went unrecorded were likely present. The donor was CMV seronegative and belonged to the group of 352 seronegative cohort members. A peripheral blood sample was collected from each donor, and TCR beta sequencing was performed on peripheral blood mononuclear cells. Genomic DNA was extracted from the blood cell samples with the Qiagen DNeasy Blood Extraction Kit. The table lists this clone with a count of one. No cognate antigen has been identified for it. The input lacks base qualities; no much larger clone sits a single base away. Broad study findings and their caveats: In vitro tests confirmed that three of the cytomegalovirus-associated TCR beta chains recognize cytomegalovirus antigens. Several of the top co-occurrence clusters appeared to be linked to parvovirus B19, influenza, CMV and Epstein-Barr virus, according to a later analysis. In a later analysis, most CMV-associated TCR beta chains were found to appear HLA-restricted, with HLA associations seemingly driven largely by CMV exposure. The authors suggested that the approach could potentially be generalized to other disease states and immunological phenotypes. In a later analysis, some 17,000 TCR beta sequences were associated with specific HLA alleles at a false discovery rate of 0.05. A further reported finding was that TCR beta sequences accurately predicted the HLA-A and HLA-B alleles for most subjects in the first cohort. According to a later analysis, TCR association rates differed among HLA loci, with DRB1 alleles showing the most associated TCRs and HLA-C alleles showing the fewest. Immune exposure information for the cohort was limited to CMV serostatus. Because counts were too low, about 15 rarely observed V segments, including chromosome 9 orphons, were left out of the earlier analysis of roughly 600 of the donors. In an earlier analysis of some 640 of the donors, most TCR beta V segments were observed in productive rearrangements about 90% or about 30% of the time, broadly matching IMGT annotations. Presence/absence analyses assumed roughly uniform sequencing depth across donors, an assumption that may not hold. When HLA alleles, especially DR and DQ, strongly co-occurred, TCR associations were difficult to assign to individual alleles. In a later analysis, HLA-associated TCR beta chains showed more clonal expansion and lower generation probabilities than non-associated chains that were equally common. V-gene and J-gene trimming of TCR beta chains was associated with a missense DCLRE1C variant in a later genetic analysis, and the association was replicated in an independent cohort. While some public TCRs were present in many individuals, most TCR sequences turned up only very rarely across donors. Because HLA typing was unavailable for some donors at each locus, only the typed subset was used in association tests. The study listed 150 to 200 TCR beta chains as associated with cytomegalovirus. In this cohort, only TCR beta chains were sequenced, and detectable features were limited by the absence of alpha or paired-chain data. Correlated functional status among segregating V segments might reflect linkage disequilibrium, but an unknown experimental factor could not be ruled out. In a later genetic analysis, fewer N-insertions in productive TCRs were reported among donors in an Asian-associated ancestry cluster than the approximately 670-donor mean. A group of highly shared sequence variants was considered likely to be a technical artifact of the sequencing pipeline. The classifier was reported to diagnose cytomegalovirus status with high specificity and sensitivity in both the original and validation cohorts.

Library preparation used the immunoSEQ multiplex PCR assay. For the multiplex PCR, a mixture combining 60 forward primers for TCR Vbeta segments and 13 reverse primers for TCR Jbeta segments was used. Amplification of the CDR3 region of rearranged TCR beta genes was performed with a multiplex PCR assay on genomic DNA. On the Illumina HiSeq System, the amplified TCR beta libraries were sequenced as 87-base-pair reads. The original methods were these. A later analysis counted tens of millions of unique TCR beta chains across the 550 to 750 repertoires, and around 9.9 million of these chains were shared by at least two donors. Raw reads were error-corrected and collapsed into unique sequences with a nearest-neighbor algorithm that merged closely related sequences to remove PCR and sequencing errors. To assign V, D and J gene segments, CDR3 sequences were aligned to IMGT reference sequences. For a sequence to be retained, a match of at least six nucleotides was required to both a V gene segment and a J gene segment. Rearrangements were called productive when the CDR3 lacked stop codons and stayed in frame with V and J; all others were non-productive. CDR3 was defined by IMGT convention, running from the second conserved V-encoded cysteine to the conserved J-encoded phenylalanine. In an earlier analysis of roughly 580 of the donors, sequences lacking an unambiguous match to a single V gene segment were excluded. In an earlier analysis of some 590 of the donors, a V segment was called functional when productive rearrangements were above 56.7%, and segregating when the standard deviation between donors exceeded 5%. A statistical classification framework was developed to diagnose cytomegalovirus status using the catalog of TCR beta chain sequences. A later analysis assigned V and J genes by comparing TCR nucleotide sequences with IMGT/GENE-DB human TR gene sequences. A later analysis assigned CDR3 sequences and most-parsimonious VDJ recombination scenarios with the TCRdist pipeline. A later analysis defined each TCR beta chain by its CDR3 amino acid sequence plus V-gene family, and excluded reads lacking a unique V-gene family. In a later analysis, around 600 highly shared, low-generation-probability nucleotide sequences were removed to address suspected cross-contamination and a sequencing artifact. A later analysis calculated a clonal expansion index for each public chain from normalized within-repertoire ranks of inferred template counts. Generation probabilities in a later analysis came from a VDJ recombination model fitted to out-of-frame rearrangements, and those results were checked against IGoR. In a later analysis, TCR-TCR, TCR-HLA and TCR-CMV co-occurrence was scored with hypergeometric tests, and a repertoire-size bias correction was applied to TCR pairs. False discovery rates were estimated in a later analysis by permuting HLA or CMV assignments 20 times. In a later analysis, co-occurring TCRs were grouped using DBSCAN, with TCRdist sequence similarity added in when clustering inside HLA-allele-positive subsets. Repertoires with fewer than 30,000 or more than 120,000 public chains were left out of co-occurrence clustering, as were a handful of repertoires with anomalous nucleotide sharing. TCRdb re-hosts the immuneACCESS table, in-frame sequences only. Its copies lack some clones; in the studies checked, an unresolved V gene accounts for under half of them, and the cause for the rest is not known. The DNA gave D and trimming, while V, J and clone size come from that table. The sample contains some 150,000 clones, around 88% of them found a single time. The ten largest make up about 0.9% of the sample.

The sequencing input was PBMCs. This TCR was recovered from a woman younger than 45 in good health and CMV-seronegative.

The DNA sequence is given as TGCGCCACCAAGGGACTAGCGGGAGGCCGCGAGCAGTTCTTC. This is translated as CATKGLAGGREQFF. The chain joins TRBV5-1 to TRBJ2-1; the central 15 bases match TRBD2. CDR1 and CDR2 are read off the germline V gene as SGHRS and YFSETQ. Its CDR3 holds 14 amino acids, cysteine through phenylalanine. Here the CDR3 DNA is all that survives: 42 bases in frame from base 1. Germline trimming: 9 bases from V, 10 bases from J; junction bases outside gene matches: 8.